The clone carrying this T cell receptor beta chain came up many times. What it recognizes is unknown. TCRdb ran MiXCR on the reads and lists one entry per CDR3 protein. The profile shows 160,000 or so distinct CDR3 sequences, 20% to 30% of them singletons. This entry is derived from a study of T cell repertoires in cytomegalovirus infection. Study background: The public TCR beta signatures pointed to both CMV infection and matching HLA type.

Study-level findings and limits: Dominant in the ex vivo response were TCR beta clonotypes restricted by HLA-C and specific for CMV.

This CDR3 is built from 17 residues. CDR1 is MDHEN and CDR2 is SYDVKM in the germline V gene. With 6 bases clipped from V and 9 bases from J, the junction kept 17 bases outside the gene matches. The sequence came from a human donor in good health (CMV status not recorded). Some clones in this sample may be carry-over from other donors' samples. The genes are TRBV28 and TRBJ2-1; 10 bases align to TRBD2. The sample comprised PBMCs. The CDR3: CASRQTTQAGGDSEQFF. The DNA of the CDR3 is TGTGCCAGCAGGCAAACAACCCAAGCGGGGGGGGATAGTGAGCAGTTCTTC.